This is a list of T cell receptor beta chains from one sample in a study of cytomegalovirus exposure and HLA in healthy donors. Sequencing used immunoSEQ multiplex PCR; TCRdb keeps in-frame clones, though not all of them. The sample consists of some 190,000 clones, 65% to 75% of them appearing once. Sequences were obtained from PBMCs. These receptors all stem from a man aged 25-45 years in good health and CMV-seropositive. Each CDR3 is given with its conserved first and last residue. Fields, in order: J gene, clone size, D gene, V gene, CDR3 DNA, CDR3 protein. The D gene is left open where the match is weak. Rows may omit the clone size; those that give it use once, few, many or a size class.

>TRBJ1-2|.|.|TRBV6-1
TGTGCCAGCAGTGAATTGTCGGGCTATGGCTACACCTTC
CASSELSGYGYTF
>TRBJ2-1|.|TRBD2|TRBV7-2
TGTGCCAGCAGCTCTTTAGCGGGGGGTTACAATGAGCAGTTCTTC
CASSSLAGGYNEQFF
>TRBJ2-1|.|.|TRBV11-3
TGTGCCAGCAGCTCGTTTAGGGGGACAGAGCAGTTCTTC
CASSSFRGTEQFF
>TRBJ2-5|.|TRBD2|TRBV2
TGTGCCAGCAGATTCATAGCGGGGCCTCAAGAGACCCAGTACTTC
CASRFIAGPQETQYF
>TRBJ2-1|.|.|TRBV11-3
TGTGCCAGCAGCCGCCTAGCTGCTGGGGAGCAGTTCTTC
CASSRLAAGEQFF
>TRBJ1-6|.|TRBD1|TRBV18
TGTGCCAGCTCACCGGAAACAGGGGGCGAAGGATCACCCCTCCACTTT
CASSPETGGEGSPLHF
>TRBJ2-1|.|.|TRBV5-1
TGCGCCAGCAGCTTGGGCTACACTAGCAATGAGCAGTTCTTC
CASSLGYTSNEQFF
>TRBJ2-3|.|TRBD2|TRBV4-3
TGCGCCAGCAGCCAAGGTTATAGCGGGTCGCGCACAGATACGCAGTATTTT
CASSQGYSGSRTDTQYF
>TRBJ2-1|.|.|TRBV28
TGTGCCAGCAGTACCGCCGGGGGTTCCTTTTACAATGAGCAGTTCTTC
CASSTAGGSFYNEQFF
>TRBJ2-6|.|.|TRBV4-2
TGTGCCAGCAGCCAAGAAGGTGGGCTACGTGGGGCCAACGTCCTGACTTTC
CASSQEGGLRGANVLTF
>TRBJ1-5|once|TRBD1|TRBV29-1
TGCAGCGTCGGACAGGGGAAGCAGCCCCAGCATTTT
CSVGQGKQPQHF
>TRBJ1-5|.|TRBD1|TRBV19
TGTGCCAGTAGGGAGGGACAGCTCAATCAGCCCCAGCATTTT
CASREGQLNQPQHF
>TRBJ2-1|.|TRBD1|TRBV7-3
TGTGCCAGCAGCCTCACGGACAGGTCTTACAATGAGCAGTTCTTC
CASSLTDRSYNEQFF
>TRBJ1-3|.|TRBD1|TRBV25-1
TGTGCCAGCAGTGGACAGGGGGGAAACACCATATATTTT
CASSGQGGNTIYF
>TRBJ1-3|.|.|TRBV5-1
TGCGCCAGCAGCTCCCCGGCGGCCTCTGGAAACACCATATATTTT
CASSSPAASGNTIYF
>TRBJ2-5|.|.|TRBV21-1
TGTGCCAGCAGCGGAAACGGGGGAAGCAAAAAGACCCAGTACTTC
CASSGNGGSKKTQYF
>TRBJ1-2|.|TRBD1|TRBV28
TGTGCCAGCAGTCCCGGGACAGCTAACTATGGCTACACCTTC
CASSPGTANYGYTF
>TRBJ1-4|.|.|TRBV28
TGTGCCAGCAGTTCCGGGGGAAATCGGGAAAAACTGTTTTTT
CASSSGGNREKLFF
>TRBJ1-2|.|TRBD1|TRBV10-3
TGTGCCATCAGTGAGCCCAGGGGGCCTGGCTACACCTTC
CAISEPRGPGYTF
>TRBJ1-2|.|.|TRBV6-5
TGTGCCAGCAGTAATCGGGTTGGTGGCTACACCTTC
CASSNRVGGYTF
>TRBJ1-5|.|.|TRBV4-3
TGCGCCAGCAGCCAAGACTACGGAACCAGGGATCAGCCCCAGCATTTT
CASSQDYGTRDQPQHF
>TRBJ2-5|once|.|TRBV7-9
TGTGCCCTCCCGGACAAGGGGGTCTTCGGGACCCAGTACTTC
CALPDKGVFGTQYF
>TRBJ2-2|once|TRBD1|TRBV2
TGTGCCAGCCAGACAGGGGTGAACACCGGGGAGCTGTTTTTT
CASQTGVNTGELFF
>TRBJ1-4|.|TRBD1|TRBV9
TGTGCCAGCAGCGTAGTTAAGGGACAGGGGAATGAAAAACTGTTTTTT
CASSVVKGQGNEKLFF
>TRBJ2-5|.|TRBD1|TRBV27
TGTGCCAGCAGTAAACAGGGGATCCAAGAGACCCAGTACTTC
CASSKQGIQETQYF
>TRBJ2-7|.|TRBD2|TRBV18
TGTGCCAGCTCACCACTTGCTAGCGGTGTTGCCTACGAGCAGTACTTC
CASSPLASGVAYEQYF
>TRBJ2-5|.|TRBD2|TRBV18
TGTGCCAGCTCCCCAACTAGCGGCCAAGAGACCCAGTACTTC
CASSPTSGQETQYF
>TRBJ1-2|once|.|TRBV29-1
TGCAGCGTTTTCACAGGGAGCGGCTACACCTTC
CSVFTGSGYTF
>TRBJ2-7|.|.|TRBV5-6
TGTGCCAGCAGCCCCATGAGAGCTGAAGCCTACGAGCAGTACTTC
CASSPMRAEAYEQYF
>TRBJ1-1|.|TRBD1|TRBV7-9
TGTGCCAGCAGCCTCCGGGACAGAAACACTGAAGCTTTCTTT
CASSLRDRNTEAFF
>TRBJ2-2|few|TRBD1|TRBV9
TGTGCCAGCAGCGTGACAACCGGGACAGGGTCCGGGGAGCTGTTTTTT
CASSVTTGTGSGELFF
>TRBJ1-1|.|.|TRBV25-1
TGTGCCAGCAGTGAATTTGGAGGGAACACTGAAGCTTTCTTT
CASSEFGGNTEAFF
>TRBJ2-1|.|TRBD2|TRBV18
TGTGCCAGCTCACCACGGAACGGGGGGAACAATGAGCAGTTCTTC
CASSPRNGGNNEQFF
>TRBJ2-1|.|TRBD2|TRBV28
TGTGCCAGCACCGGGGAACTAGCGGGAGGTAATGAGCAGTTCTTC
CASTGELAGGNEQFF
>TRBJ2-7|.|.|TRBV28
TGTGCCAGCAGCCCCCGGGTGGGCGAGCAGTACTTC
CASSPRVGEQYF
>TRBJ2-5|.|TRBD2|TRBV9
TGTGCCAGCAGCGGCCCCGAGGCTAGCGGGGAAGTCTTAGAGACCCAGTACTTC
CASSGPEASGEVLETQYF
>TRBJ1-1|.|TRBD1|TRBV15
TGTGCCACCAGCGAAGACAGGGTTAACACTGAAGCTTTCTTT
CATSEDRVNTEAFF
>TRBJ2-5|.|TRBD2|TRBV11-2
TGTGCCAGCAGCTTATCGCTAGCGGGGGGGCAAGTGGGAGAGACCCAGTACTTC
CASSLSLAGGQVGETQYF
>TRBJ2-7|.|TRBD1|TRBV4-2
TGTGCCAGCAGCTCGGACAGGGGAGCCTACGAGCAGTACTTC
CASSSDRGAYEQYF
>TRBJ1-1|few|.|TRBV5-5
TGTGCCAGCAGCTGGACAATCACTGAAGCTTTCTTT
CASSWTITEAFF
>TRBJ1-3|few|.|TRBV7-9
TGTGCCAGCAGAGGAGGGGCCTTCTCTGGAAACACCATATATTTT
CASRGGAFSGNTIYF
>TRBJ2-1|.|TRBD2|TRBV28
TGTGCCAGCAGTTTTTCCCTTAGGACTAGCGGGAAGGATGAGCAGTTCTTC
CASSFSLRTSGKDEQFF
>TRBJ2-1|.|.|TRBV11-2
TGTGCCAGCAGCTTAGACTACCAAAACAATGAGCAGTTCTTC
CASSLDYQNNEQFF
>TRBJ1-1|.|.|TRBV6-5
TGTGCCAGCAGTTTCCTTTCAGCCACGAGGGGGACTGAAGCTTTCTTT
CASSFLSATRGTEAFF
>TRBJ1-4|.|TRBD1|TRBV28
TGTGCCAGCACCCCGGGACAGGGGTGGGAAAAACTGTTTTTT
CASTPGQGWEKLFF
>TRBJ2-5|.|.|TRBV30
TGTGCCTGGAGCGCAGGCGGGGGCTTGGGAGAGACCCAGTACTTC
CAWSAGGGLGETQYF